This T cell receptor (beta chain) is from a study of blood T cells in healthy people across ages. With a J-beta primer mix and a sample-barcoded 5' primer, a second PCR ran about 6 to 11 cycles. TCRdb recomputed calls from the 5' RACE reads with MiXCR, one row per CDR3 protein. Here the sample spans some 1.8 million distinct CDR3 sequences, about two fifths being singletons. Trimming removed 2 bases from V and 1 base from J, with 7 bases in between. CDR1 is SGHDT, CDR2 YYEEEE, per germline. The CDR3 runs to 13 residues. This chain uses TRBV5-6 with TRBJ2-7; no reliable D call. The receptor was isolated from a human donor in good health. What was sequenced was blood. CDR3 protein: CASSFWASYEQYF. The CDR3 coding sequence is TGTGCCAGCAGCTTTTGGGCTTCCTACGAGCAGTACTTC.